One and the same sample provided the 12 T cell receptor beta chains below, sequenced in a study of cytomegalovirus exposure and HLA in healthy donors. With 60 Vbeta and 13 Jbeta primers, the PCR was carried out. Data came from immunoSEQ multiplex PCR; TCRdb stores just in-frame clones and leaves some out. The sample lists about 90,000 clones, 77% occurring once. The sequenced material came from PBMCs. Every receptor here comes from a boy aged 5-17 years in good health and CMV-seronegative.

The rearrangement uses TRBV7-3 and TRBJ2-5; TRBD2 agrees at 8 bases. Germline V gives CDR1 SGHTA, CDR2 FQGTGA. There are 15 residues in the CDR3. The J segment lost 2 bases and the V segment lost 5 bases, leaving 7 bases of the junction unmatched. The CDR3 bases are TGTGCCAGCAGCCCCGGGACTAGGGGTCAAGAGACCCAGTACTTC. Its translation: CASSPGTRGQETQYF.

The chain carries TRBV19 and TRBJ1-1; maybe TRBD1 (6 bases). The CDR3 loop spans 12 amino acids. CDR1 and CDR2 (germline): LNHDA, SQIVND (reference sequence). The V end was cut by 11 bases, the J end by 7 bases, with 17 bases between. CDR3 nucleotide sequence: TGTGCCTCGGGGTGGGGGCCGGATGAAGCTTTCTTT. Translation gives CASGWGPDEAFF.

The chain links TRBV28 to TRBJ1-6; possibly TRBD1 for D (6 bases). The germline V and J ends were trimmed by 7 bases and 6 bases, with 16 bases remaining between them. This CDR3 spans 15 amino acids. Germline V CDR1 and CDR2: MDHEN, SYDVKM. This CDR3 reads CASIPTGIGNSPLHF. CDR3 DNA: TGTGCCAGCATTCCGACAGGAATCGGTAATTCACCCCTCCACTTT.

The chain has TRBV6-5 and TRBJ2-2; D remains ambiguous. V was clipped by 6 bases and J by 5 bases, with 4 bases between them. This CDR3 spans 11 amino acids. The germline V gene encodes CDR1 MNHEY and CDR2 SVGAGI. The CDR3 is CASSQTGELFF. The CDR3, as DNA: TGTGCCAGCAGCCAAACCGGGGAGCTGTTTTTT.

This CDR3 reads CASSGARMNTEAFF. The DNA for the CDR3 is TGTGCCAGCAGTGGTGCCAGAATGAACACTGAAGCTTTCTTT. The chain carries TRBV2 and TRBJ1-1; D unresolved. V lost 4 bases, J lost 0 bases, and 9 bases lay in between. This CDR3 has 14 residues. Germline V CDR1 and CDR2: SNHLY, FYNNEI.

The CDR3: CASSRDSPNTEAFF. CDR3 nucleotides: TGTGCCAGCAGTCGGGACTCACCAAACACTGAAGCTTTCTTT. The chain employs TRBV27 and TRBJ1-1; possibly TRBD1 for D (5 bases). CDR1 and CDR2 from the germline V gene are MNHEY and SMNVEV (reference sequence). The V end was cut by 5 bases, the J end by 2 bases, with 12 bases between. The CDR3 is 14 amino acids.

The chain has TRBV23-1 and TRBJ1-2; 8 bases line up with TRBD1. TRBV23-1 falls under the ORF class, with uncertain function. The CDR3 is 14 residues long. V lost 2 bases to trimming and J lost 6 bases; unmatched junction nucleotides: 5. The CDR3 loop is CASSQGDRKNGYTF. CDR3 coding DNA: TGCGCCAGCAGTCAAGGGGACAGGAAGAATGGCTACACCTTC.

DNA for the CDR3: TGTGCCAGCACCTTAAGGGGGAACACTGAAGCTTTCTTT. This translates into CASTLRGNTEAFF. The J gene is TRBJ1-1, the V gene TRBV28, with TRBD1 as a possible D gene (5 bases). Deletions cut 7 bases from V and 1 base from J, with 10 bases between. CDR1 and CDR2 (germline): MDHEN, SYDVKM. The CDR3 is made up of 13 amino acids.

Written as DNA, the CDR3 is TGTGCCAGCAGCTTTGCGACTCTGGACTATGGCTACACCTTC. Translating gives CASSFATLDYGYTF. The chain couples TRBV11-2 to TRBJ1-2; unclear D gene. Germline V gene data show CDR1 as SGHAT and CDR2 as FQNNGV. The CDR3 extends over 14 amino acids. Trimming took off 3 bases at V and 3 bases at J, with 11 bases between the two ends.

This clone was recorded once. V is TRBV7-9 and J is TRBJ1-5; D not certain. Trimming stripped 5 bases from V and 4 bases from J, with 9 bases between. The CDR3 runs to 13 residues. Germline V gene data show CDR1 as SEHNR and CDR2 as FQNEAQ (reference sequence). The CDR3 DNA reads as TGTGCCAGCAGCCGAGGCTGGAATCAGCCCCAGCATTTT. Protein: CASSRGWNQPQHF.

This clone has only a few counts. The J gene is TRBJ1-2, the V gene TRBV4-1; no reliable D call. V lost 0 bases, J lost 4 bases, and 12 bases lay in between. CDR3 length equals 15 residues. Germline lookup yields CDR1 MGHRA and CDR2 YSYEKL. CDR3 sequence reads: CASSQDKPVAYGYTF. CDR3 bases: TGCGCCAGCAGCCAAGATAAACCAGTAGCCTATGGCTACACCTTC.

V and J are TRBV6-5 and TRBJ1-2, with 7 nucleotides matching TRBD1. V lost 5 bases, J lost 4 bases, and 4 bases stayed unmatched. Per germline, CDR1 MNHEY and CDR2 SVGAGI. This CDR3 is 13 amino acids long. As DNA, the CDR3 is TGTGCCAGCAGTCTCAGGGGGTCCTATGGCTACACCTTC. Its protein product is CASSLRGSYGYTF.